This T cell receptor (beta chain) was recovered during a study of blood T cell repertoires in COVID-19. Produced via immunoSEQ multiplex PCR; TCRdb's table is partial and in-frame only. The sample includes roughly 260,000 clones, about 91% of them seen just once. The TCR originated in a woman in her thirties with acute COVID-19. The specimen was PBMCs or T cells enriched from blood (not recorded which).

CDR3 coding DNA: TGTGCCAGCAGCTTAAACAGGGACTATGGCTACACCTTC. It specifies CASSLNRDYGYTF. The rearrangement uses TRBV7-2 and TRBJ1-2, with D possibly matching TRBD1 (6 bases). The germline gives CDR1 SGHTA, CDR2 FQGNSA. The CDR3 extends over 13 amino acids. V shed 2 bases and J shed 3 bases, with 7 bases lying between them.